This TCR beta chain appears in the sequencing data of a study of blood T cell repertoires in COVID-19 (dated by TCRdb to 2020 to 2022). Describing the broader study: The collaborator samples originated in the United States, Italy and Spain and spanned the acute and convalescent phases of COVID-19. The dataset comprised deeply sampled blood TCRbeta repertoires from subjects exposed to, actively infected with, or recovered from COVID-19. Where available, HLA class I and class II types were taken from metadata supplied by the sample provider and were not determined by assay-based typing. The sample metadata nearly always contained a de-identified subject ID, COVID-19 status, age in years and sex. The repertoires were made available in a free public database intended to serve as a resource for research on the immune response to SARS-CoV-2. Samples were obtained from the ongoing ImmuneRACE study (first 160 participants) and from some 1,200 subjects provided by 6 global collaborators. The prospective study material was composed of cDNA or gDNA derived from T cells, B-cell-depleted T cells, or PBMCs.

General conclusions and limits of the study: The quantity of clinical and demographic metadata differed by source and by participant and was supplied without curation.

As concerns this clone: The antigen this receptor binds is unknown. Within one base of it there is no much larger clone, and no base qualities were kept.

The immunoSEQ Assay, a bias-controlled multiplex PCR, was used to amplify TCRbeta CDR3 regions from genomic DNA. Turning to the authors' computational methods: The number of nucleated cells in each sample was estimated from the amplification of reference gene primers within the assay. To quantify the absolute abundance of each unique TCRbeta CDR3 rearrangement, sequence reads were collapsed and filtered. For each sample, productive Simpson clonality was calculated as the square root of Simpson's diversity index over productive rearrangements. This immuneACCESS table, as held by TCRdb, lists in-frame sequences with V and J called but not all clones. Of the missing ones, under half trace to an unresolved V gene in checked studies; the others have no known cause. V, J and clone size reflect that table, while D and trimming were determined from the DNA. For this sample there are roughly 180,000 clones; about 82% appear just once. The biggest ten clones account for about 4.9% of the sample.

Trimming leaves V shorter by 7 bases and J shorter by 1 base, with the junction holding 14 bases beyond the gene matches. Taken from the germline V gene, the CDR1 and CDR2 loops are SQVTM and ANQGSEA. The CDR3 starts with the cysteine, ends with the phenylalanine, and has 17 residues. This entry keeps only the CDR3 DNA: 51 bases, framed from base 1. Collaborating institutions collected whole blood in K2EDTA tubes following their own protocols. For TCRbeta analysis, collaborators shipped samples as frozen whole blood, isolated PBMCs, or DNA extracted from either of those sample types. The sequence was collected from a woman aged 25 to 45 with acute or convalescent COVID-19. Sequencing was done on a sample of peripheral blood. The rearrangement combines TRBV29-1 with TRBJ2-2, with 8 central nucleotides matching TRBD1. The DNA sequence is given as TGCAGCGCCGTGAGACAGGGGAAACTTCTGAACACCGGGGAGCTGTTTTTT. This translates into CSAVRQGKLLNTGELFF.